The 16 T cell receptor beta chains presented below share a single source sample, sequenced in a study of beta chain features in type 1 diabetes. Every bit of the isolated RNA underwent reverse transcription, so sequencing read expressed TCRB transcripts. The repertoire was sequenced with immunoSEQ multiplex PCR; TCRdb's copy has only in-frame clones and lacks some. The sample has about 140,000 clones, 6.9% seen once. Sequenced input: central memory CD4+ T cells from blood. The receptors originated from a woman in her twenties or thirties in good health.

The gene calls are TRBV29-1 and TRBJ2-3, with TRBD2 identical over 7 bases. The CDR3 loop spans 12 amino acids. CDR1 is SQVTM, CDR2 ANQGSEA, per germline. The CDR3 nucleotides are TGCACCATTGGGGGGGACACAGATACGCAGTATTTT. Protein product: CTIGGDTDTQYF.

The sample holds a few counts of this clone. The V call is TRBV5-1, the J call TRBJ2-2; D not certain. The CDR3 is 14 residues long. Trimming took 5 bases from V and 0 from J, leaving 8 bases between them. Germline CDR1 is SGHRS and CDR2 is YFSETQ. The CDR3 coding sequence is TGCGCCAGCAGGGGCGCTTCGAACACCGGGGAGCTGTTTTTT. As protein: CASRGASNTGELFF.

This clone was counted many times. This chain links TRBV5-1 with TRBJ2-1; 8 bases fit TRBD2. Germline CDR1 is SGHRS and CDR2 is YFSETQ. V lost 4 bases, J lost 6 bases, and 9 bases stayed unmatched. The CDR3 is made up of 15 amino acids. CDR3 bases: TGCGCCAGCAGCCAACTGGCGGGAGGAGCCAATGAGCAGTTCTTC. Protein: CASSQLAGGANEQFF.

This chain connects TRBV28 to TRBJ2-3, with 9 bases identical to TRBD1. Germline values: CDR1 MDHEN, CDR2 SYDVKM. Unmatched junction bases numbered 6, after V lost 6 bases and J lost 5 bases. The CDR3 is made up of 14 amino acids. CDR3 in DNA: TGTGCCAGCAGCTCGGGACAGGGCGGAGATACGCAGTATTTT. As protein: CASSSGQGGDTQYF.

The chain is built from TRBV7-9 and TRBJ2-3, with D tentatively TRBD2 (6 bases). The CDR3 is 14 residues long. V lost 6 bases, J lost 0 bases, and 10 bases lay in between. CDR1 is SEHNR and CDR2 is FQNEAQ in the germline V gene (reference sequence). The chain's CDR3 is CASSSGISTDTQYF. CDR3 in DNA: TGTGCCAGCAGTAGCGGAATTAGCACAGATACGCAGTATTTT.

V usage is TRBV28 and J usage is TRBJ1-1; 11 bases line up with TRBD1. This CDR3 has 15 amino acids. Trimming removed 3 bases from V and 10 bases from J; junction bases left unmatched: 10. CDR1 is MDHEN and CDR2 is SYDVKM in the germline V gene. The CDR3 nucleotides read TGTGCCAGCAGTTTGGTCCGGGACAGGGGGACGGGAGCTTTCTTT. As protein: CASSLVRDRGTGAFF.

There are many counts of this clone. The CDR3 nucleotides read TGCGCCAGCAGCCAAGAGATTACGCGGACAGGGGTATACTTC. Amino acids: CASSQEITRTGVYF. The V gene is TRBV4-3, the J gene TRBJ2-7; TRBD1 agrees at 9 bases. Losses at the gene ends were 0 bases for V and 13 bases for J; bases not matched to a gene: 10. CDR1 and CDR2 from the germline V gene are LGHNA and YSLEER. This CDR3 has 14 amino acids.

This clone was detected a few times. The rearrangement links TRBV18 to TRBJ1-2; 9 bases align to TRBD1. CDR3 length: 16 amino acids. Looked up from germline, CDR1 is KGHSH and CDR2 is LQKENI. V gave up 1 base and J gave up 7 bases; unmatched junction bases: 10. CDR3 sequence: CASSPQGQGVSGGYTF. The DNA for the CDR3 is TGTGCCAGCTCACCACAGGGACAGGGAGTTTCAGGTGGCTACACCTTC.

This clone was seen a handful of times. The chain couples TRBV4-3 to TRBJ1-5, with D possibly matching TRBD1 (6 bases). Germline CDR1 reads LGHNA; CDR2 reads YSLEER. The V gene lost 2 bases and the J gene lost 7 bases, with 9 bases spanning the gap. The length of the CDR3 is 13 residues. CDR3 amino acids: CASSQSQGQPQHF. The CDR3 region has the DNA TGCGCCAGCAGCCAATCGCAGGGGCAGCCCCAGCATTTT.

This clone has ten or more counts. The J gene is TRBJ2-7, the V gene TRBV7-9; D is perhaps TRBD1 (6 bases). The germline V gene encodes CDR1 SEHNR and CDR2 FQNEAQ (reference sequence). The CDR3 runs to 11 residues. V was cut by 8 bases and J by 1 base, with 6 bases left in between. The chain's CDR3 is CASGQSYEQYF. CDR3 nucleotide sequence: TGTGCCAGCGGACAGTCCTACGAGCAGTACTTC.

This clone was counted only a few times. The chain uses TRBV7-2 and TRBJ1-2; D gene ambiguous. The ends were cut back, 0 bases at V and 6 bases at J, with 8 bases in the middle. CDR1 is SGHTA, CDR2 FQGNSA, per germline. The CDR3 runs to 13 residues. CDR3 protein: CASSLAGRNGYTF. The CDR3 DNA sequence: TGTGCCAGCAGCTTAGCGGGCCGGAATGGCTACACCTTC.

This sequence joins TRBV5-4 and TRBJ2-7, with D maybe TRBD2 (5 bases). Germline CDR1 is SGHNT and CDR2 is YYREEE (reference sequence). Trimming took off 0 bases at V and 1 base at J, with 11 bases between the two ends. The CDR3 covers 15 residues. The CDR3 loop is CASSLAASRSYEQYF. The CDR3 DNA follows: TGTGCCAGCAGCTTGGCTGCTAGCAGGTCCTACGAGCAGTACTTC.

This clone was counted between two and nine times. CDR3 bases: TGTGCCAGCAAGTATAACAGGGGCACGGAGACCCAGTACTTC. Protein: CASKYNRGTETQYF. The V and J genes are TRBV7-2 and TRBJ2-5; 7 bases match TRBD1. The CDR3 covers 14 residues. The J segment lost 5 bases and the V segment lost 7 bases, leaving 10 bases of the junction unmatched. CDR1 is SGHTA, CDR2 FQGNSA, per germline.

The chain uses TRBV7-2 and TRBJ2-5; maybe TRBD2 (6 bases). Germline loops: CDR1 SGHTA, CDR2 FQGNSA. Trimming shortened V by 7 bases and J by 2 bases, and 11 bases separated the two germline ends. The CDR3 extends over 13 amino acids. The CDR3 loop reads CASTTLAQETQYF. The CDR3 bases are TGTGCCAGCACCACACTAGCACAAGAGACCCAGTACTTC.

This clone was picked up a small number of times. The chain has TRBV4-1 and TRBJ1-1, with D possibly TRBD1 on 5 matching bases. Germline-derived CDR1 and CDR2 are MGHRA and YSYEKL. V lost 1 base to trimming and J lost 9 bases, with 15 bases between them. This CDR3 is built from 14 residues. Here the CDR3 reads CASSQVSLAGKAFF. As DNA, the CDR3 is TGCGCCAGCAGCCAAGTATCCCTCGCAGGGAAAGCTTTCTTT.

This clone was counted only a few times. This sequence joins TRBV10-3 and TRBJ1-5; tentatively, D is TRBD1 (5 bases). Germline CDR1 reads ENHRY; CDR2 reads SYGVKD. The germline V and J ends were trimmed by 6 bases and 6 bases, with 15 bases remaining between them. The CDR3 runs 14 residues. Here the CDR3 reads CAISSGGAVQPQHF. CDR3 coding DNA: TGTGCCATCAGCTCAGGAGGGGCCGTTCAGCCCCAGCATTTT.